The TCR beta chain described here comes from a study of somatic mutations in cytotoxic T cells in rheumatoid arthritis. Study results and caveats: Significant differences in CD8+ T-cell clonality were not found between rheumatoid arthritis patients and healthy controls (age-matched).

Here immunoSEQ multiplex PCR was the method, and the copy in TCRdb shows in-frame clones only, minus some. The sample records around 19,000 clones, around 84% being singletons. The CDR3 covers 14 residues. With V trimmed by 7 bases and J by 4 bases, 4 bases remained unmatched. Germline assignment: CDR1 LNHDA and CDR2 SQIVND (reference sequence). On this clone itself: Its antigen is undetermined. The sample carries other DNA sequences with the same CDR3.

Sequencing used CD8+ T cells sorted from blood. The rearrangement links TRBV19 to TRBJ2-5, with 12 bases identical to TRBD1. The receptor was isolated from a woman in her forties or fifties in good health. CDR3 sequence: CASNPGQGAETQYF. CDR3 bases: TGTGCCAGTAACCCGGGACAGGGGGCAGAGACCCAGTACTTC.